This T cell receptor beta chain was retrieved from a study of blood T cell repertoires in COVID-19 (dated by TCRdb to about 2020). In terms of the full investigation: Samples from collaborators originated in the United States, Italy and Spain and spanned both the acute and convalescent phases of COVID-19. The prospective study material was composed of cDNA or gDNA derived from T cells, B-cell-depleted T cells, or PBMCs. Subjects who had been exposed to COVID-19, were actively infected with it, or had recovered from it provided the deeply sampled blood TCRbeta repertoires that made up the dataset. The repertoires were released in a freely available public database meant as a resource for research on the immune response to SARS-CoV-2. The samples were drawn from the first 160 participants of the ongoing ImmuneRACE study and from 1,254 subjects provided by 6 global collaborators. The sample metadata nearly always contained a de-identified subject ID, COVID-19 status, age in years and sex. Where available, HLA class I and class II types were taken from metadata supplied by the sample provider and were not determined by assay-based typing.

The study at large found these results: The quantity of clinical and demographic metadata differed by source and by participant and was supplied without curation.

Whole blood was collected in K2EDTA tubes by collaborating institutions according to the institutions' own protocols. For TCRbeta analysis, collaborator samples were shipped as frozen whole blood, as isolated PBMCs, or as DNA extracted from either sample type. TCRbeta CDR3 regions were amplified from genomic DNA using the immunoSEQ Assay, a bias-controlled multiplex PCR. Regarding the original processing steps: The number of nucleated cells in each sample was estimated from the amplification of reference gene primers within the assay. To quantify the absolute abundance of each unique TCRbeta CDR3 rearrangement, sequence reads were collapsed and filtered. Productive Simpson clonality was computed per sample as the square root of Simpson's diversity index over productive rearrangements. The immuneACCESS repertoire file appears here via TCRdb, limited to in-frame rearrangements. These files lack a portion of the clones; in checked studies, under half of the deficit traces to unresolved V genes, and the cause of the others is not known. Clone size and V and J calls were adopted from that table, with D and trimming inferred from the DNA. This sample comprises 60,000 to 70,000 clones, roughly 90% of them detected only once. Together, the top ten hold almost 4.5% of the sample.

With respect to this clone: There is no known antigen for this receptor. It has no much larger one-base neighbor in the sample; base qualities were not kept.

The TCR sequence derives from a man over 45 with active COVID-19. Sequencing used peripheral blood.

Read as DNA, the sequence is TGTGCCAGCCTTCTAGGGAGCGGGGGCCCCCGAACTGAGCAGTTCTTC. This codes for CASLLGSGGPRTEQFF. The receptor chain draws on TRBV2 and TRBJ2-1; 8 nucleotides in the junction match TRBD2. After removal of 8 bases from V and 9 bases from J, the junction retains 18 bases not matched to a gene. The germline V gene provides CDR1 SNHLY and CDR2 FYNNEI. Taken from cysteine to phenylalanine, the CDR3 has 16 residues. CDR3 DNA only is kept here, 48 bases in frame from base 1. With the portions outside the CDR3 filled from the reference TRBV2 and TRBJ2-1 genes, the complete variable region becomes EPEVTQTPSHQVTQMGQEVILRCVPISNHLYFYWYRQILGQKVEFLVSFYNNEISEKSEIFDDQFSVERPDGSNFTLKIRSTKLEDSAMYFCASLLGSGGPRTEQFFGPGTRLTVL.